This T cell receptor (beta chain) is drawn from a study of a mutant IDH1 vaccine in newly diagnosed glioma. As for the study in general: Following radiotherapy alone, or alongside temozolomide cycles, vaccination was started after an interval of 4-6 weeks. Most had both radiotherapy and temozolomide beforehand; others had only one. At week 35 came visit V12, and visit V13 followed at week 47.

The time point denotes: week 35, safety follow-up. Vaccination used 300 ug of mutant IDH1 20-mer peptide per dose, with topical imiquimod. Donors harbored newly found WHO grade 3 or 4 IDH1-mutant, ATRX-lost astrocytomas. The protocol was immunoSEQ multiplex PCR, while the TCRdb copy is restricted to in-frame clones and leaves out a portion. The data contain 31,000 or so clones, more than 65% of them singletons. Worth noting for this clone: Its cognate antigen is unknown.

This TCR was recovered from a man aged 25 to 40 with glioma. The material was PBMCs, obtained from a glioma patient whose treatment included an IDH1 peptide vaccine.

The CDR3 DNA reads TGTGCCAGCAGCTTTAAGTCCAACGGGGTCACTGAAGCTTTCTTT. Translation: CASSFKSNGVTEAFF. This chain uses TRBV7-9 with TRBJ1-1; the D is unclear. Germline values: CDR1 SEHNR, CDR2 FQNEAQ (reference sequence). This CDR3 contains 15 residues. The germline V and J ends were trimmed by 3 bases and 4 bases, with 15 bases remaining between them.